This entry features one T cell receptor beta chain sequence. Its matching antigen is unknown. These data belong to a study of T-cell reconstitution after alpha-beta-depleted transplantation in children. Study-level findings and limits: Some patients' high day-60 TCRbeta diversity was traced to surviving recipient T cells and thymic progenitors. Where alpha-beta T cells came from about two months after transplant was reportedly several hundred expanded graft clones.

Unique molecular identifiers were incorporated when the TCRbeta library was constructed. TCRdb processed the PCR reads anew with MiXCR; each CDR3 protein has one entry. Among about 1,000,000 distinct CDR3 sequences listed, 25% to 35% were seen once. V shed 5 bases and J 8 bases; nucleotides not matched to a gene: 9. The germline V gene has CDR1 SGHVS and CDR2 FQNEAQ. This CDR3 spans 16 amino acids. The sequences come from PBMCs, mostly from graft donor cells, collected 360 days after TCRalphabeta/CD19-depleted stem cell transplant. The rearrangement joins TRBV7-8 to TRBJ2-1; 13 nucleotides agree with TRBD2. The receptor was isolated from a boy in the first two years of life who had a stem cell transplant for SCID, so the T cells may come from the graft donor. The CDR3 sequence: CASSLRTSGGAHEQFF. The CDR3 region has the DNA TGTGCCAGCAGCCTCCGGACTAGCGGGGGAGCACATGAGCAGTTCTTC.